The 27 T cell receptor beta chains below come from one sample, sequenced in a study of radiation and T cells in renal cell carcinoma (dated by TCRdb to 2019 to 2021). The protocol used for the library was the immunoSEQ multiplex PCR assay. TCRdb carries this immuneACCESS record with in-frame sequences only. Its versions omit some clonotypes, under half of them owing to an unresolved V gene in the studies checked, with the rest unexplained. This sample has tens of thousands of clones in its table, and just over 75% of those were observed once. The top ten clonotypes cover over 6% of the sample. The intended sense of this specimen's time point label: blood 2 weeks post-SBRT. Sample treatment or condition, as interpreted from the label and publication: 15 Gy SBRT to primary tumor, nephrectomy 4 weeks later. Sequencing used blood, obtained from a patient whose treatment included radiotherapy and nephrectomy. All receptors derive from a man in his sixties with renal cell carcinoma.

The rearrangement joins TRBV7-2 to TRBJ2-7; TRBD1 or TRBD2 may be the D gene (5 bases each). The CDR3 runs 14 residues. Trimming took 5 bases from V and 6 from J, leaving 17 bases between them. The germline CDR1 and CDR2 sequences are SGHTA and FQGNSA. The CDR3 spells CASSLGPRTSEQYF. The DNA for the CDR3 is TGTGCCAGCAGCCTGGGACCCCGGACCTCCGAGCAGTACTTC.

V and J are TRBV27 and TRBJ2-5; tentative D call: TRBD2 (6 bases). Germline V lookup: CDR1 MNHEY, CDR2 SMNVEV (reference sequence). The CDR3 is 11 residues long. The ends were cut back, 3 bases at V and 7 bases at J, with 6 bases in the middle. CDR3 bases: TGTGCCAGCAGTTTGGGGGGGACCCAGTACTTC. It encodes CASSLGGTQYF.

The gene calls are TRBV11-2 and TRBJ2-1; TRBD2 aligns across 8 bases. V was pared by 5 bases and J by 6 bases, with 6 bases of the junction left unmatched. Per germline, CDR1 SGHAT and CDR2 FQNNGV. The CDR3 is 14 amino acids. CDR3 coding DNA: TGTGCCAGCAGCGCGGGACTAGGAGTCAATGAGCAGTTCTTC. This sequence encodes CASSAGLGVNEQFF.

CDR3 protein: CASSLDGTTGELFF. The CDR3 region has the DNA TGTGCCAGCAGCTTAGACGGAACAACCGGGGAGCTGTTTTTT. The J gene is TRBJ2-2, the V gene TRBV7-7; D call uncertain. Deletions cut 1 base from V and 5 bases from J, with 8 bases between. The CDR3 is 14 amino acids. Germline V CDR1 and CDR2: SSHAT, FNYEAQ (reference sequence).

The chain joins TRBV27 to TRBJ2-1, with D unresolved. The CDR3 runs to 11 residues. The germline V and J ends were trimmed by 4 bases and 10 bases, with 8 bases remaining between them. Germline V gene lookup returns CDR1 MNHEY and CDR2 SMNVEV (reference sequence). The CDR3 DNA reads TGTGCCAGCAGTTCAATTTGGGAGCAGTTCTTC. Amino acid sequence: CASSSIWEQFF.

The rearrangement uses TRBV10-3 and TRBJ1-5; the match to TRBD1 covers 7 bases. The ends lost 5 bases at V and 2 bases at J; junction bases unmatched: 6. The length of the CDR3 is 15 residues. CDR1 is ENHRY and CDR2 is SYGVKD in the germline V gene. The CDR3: CAISPDREGNQPQHF. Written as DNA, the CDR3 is TGTGCCATCAGTCCTGACAGGGAGGGCAATCAGCCCCAGCATTTT.

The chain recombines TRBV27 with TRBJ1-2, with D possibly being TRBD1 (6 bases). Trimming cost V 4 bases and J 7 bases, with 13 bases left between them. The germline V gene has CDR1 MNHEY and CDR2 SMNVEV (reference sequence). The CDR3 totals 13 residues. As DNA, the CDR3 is TGTGCCAGCAGTTCGAGGGGGGCGACTGGCTACACCTTC. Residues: CASSSRGATGYTF.

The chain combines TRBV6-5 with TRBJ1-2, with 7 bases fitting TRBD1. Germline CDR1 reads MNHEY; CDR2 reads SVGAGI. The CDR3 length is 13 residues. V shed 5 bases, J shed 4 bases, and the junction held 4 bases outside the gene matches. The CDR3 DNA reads TGTGCCAGCAGTCGACAGGGCCGCTATGGCTACACCTTC. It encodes CASSRQGRYGYTF.

The CDR3: CASSVGDRVGNTIYF. As DNA, the CDR3 is TGTGCCAGCAGCGTAGGGGACAGGGTGGGAAACACCATATATTTT. The chain carries TRBV9 and TRBJ1-3, with 9 nucleotides matching TRBD1. Losses at the gene ends were 0 bases for V and 4 bases for J; bases not matched to a gene: 2. This CDR3 is built from 15 residues. Germline values: CDR1 SGDLS, CDR2 YYNGEE.

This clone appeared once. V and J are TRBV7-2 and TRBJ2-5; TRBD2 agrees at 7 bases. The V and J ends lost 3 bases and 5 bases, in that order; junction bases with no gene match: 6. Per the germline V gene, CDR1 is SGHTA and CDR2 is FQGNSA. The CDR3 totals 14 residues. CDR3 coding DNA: TGTGCCAGCAGCTTTCGGGGGGAGGAGGAGACCCAGTACTTC. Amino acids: CASSFRGEEETQYF.

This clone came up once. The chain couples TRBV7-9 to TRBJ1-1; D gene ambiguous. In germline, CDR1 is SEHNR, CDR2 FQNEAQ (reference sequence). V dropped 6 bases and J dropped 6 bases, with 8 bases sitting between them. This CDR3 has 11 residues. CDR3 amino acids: CASRAGAEAFF. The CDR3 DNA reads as TGTGCCAGCAGAGCAGGTGCTGAAGCTTTCTTT.

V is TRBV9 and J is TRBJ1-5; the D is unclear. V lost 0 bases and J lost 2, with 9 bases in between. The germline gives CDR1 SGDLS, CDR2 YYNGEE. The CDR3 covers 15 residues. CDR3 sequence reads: CASSVDGVGNQPQHF. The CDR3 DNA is TGTGCCAGCAGCGTAGACGGAGTGGGCAATCAGCCCCAGCATTTT.

CDR3 sequence reads: CASSPGPQNTGELFF. CDR3 coding DNA: TGTGCCAGCAGCCCGGGACCACAGAACACCGGGGAGCTGTTTTTT. This rearrangement joins TRBV7-3 to TRBJ2-2; D may correspond to TRBD1 or TRBD2 (5 bases each). This CDR3 spans 15 amino acids. Deletions cut 5 bases from V and 1 base from J, with 11 bases between. Germline V gene data show CDR1 as SGHTA and CDR2 as FQGTGA. Variable domain in full (rest from reference TRBV7-3 and TRBJ2-2): GAGVSQTPSNKVTEKGKYVELRCDPISGHTALYWYRQSLGQGPEFLIYFQGTGAADDSGLPNDRFFAVRPEGSVSTLKIQRTERGDSAVYLCASSPGPQNTGELFFGEGSRLTVL.

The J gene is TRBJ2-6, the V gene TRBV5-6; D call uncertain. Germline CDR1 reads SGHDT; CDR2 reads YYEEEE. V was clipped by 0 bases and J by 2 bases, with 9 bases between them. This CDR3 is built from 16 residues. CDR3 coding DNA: TGTGCCAGCAGCTTGGATCGTTTCCCTGGGGCCAACGTCCTGACTTTC. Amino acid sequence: CASSLDRFPGANVLTF. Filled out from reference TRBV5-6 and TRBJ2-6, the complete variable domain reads DAGVTQSPTHLIKTRGQQVTLRCSPKSGHDTVSWYQQALGQGPQFIFQYYEEEERQRGNFPDRFSGHQFPNYSSELNVNALLLGDSALYLCASSLDRFPGANVLTFGAGSRLTVL.

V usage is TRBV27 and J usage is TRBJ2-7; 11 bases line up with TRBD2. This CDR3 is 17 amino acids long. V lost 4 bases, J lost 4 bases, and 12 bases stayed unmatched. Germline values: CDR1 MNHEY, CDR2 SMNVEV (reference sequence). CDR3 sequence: CASSSRAGASGGYEQYF. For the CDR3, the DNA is TGTGCCAGCAGTTCCCGCGCAGGGGCTAGCGGGGGGTACGAGCAGTACTTC.

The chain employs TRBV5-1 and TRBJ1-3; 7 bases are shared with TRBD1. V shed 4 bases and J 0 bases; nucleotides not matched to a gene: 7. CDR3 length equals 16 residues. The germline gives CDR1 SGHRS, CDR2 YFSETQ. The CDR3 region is CASSHGQAHSGNTIYF. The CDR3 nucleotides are TGCGCCAGCAGCCACGGACAGGCCCACTCTGGAAACACCATATATTTT.

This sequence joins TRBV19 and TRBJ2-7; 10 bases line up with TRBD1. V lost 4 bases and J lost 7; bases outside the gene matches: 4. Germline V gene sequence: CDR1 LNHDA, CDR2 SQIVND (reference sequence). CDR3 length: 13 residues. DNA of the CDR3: TGTGCCAGTAGTAAGACAGGGGGCCAGGAGCAGTACTTC. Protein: CASSKTGGQEQYF.

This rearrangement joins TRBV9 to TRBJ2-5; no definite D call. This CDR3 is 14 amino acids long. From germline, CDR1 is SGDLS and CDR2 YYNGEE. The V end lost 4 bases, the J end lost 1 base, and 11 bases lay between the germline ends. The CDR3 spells CASSPRAAQETQYF. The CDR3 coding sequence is TGTGCCAGCAGCCCCCGCGCGGCCCAAGAGACCCAGTACTTC. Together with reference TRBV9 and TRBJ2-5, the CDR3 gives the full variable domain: DSGVTQTPKHLITATGQRVTLRCSPRSGDLSVYWYQQSLDQGLQFLIQYYNGEERAKGNILERFSAQQFPDLHSELNLSSLELGDSALYFCASSPRAAQETQYFGPGTRLLVL.

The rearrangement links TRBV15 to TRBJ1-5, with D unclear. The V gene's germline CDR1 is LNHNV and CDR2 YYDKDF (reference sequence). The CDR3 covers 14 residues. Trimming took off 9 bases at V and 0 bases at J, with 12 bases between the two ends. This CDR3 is CATRSGYSNQPQHF. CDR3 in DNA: TGTGCCACTCGTTCGGGGTATAGCAATCAGCCCCAGCATTTT.

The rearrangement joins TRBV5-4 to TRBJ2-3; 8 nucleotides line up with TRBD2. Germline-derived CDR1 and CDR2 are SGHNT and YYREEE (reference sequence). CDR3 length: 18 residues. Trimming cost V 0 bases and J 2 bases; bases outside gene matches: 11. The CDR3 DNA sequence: TGTGCCAGCAGCTTGGCCTGGGGTAGCGGGGCCGACACAGATACGCAGTATTTT. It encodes CASSLAWGSGADTDTQYF.

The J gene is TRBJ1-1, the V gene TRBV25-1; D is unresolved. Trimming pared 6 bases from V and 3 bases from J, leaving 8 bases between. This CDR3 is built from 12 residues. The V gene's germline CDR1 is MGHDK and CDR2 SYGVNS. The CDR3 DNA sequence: TGTGCCAGCAGCCCGGGCTACACTGAAGCTTTCTTT. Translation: CASSPGYTEAFF. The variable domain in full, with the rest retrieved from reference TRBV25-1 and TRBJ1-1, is EADIYQTPRYLVIGTGKKITLECSQTMGHDKMYWYQQDPGMELHLIHYSYGVNSTEKGDLSSESTVSRIRTEHFPLTLESARPSHTSQYLCASSPGYTEAFFGQGTRLTVV.

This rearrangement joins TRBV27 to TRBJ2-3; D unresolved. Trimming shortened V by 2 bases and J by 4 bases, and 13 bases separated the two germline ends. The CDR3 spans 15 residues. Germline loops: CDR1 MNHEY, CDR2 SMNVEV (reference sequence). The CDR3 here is CASSLNPSPPDTQYF. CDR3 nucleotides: TGTGCCAGCAGTTTAAACCCCAGCCCCCCAGATACGCAGTATTTT.

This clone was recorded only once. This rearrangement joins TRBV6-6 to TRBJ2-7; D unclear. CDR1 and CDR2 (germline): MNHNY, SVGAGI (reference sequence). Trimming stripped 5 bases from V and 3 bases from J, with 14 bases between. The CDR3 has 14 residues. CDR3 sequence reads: CASSARAFNYEQYF. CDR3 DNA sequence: TGTGCCAGCAGTGCACGGGCTTTCAACTACGAGCAGTACTTC.

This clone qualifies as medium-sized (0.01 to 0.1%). CDR3: CASSQTGAGSNYGYTF. CDR3 in DNA: TGCGCCAGCAGCCAGACAGGGGCAGGATCAAACTATGGCTACACCTTC. V usage is TRBV5-1 and J usage is TRBJ1-2; 8 bases match TRBD1. The CDR3 totals 16 residues. Germline values: CDR1 SGHRS, CDR2 YFSETQ. After removal of 4 bases from V and 2 bases from J, the junction contained 10 bases not matched to a gene.

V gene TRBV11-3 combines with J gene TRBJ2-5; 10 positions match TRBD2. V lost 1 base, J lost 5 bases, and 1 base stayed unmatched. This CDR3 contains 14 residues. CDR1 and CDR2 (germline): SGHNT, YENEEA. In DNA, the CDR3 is TGTGCCAGCAGCTTAGGACTAGCGGGTGAGACCCAGTACTTC. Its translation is CASSLGLAGETQYF.

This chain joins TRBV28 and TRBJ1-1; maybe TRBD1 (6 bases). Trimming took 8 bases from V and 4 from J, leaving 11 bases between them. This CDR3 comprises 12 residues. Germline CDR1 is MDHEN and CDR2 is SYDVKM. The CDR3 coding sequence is TGTGCCAGCGACACAGGGATCACTGAAGCTTTCTTT. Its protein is CASDTGITEAFF.

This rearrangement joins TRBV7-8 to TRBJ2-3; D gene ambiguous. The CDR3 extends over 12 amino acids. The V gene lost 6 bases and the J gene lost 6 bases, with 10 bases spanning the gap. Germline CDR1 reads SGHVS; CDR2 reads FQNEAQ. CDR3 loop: CASRLVGDTQYF. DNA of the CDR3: TGTGCCAGCAGGCTGGTCGGGGATACGCAGTATTTT.